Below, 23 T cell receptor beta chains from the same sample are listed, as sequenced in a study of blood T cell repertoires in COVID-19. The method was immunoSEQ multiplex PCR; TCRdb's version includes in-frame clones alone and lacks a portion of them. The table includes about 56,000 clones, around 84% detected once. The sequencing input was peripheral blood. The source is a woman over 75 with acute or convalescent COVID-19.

The CDR3 nucleotides are TGTGCCAGCAGCGCCGACTCCCCTACTTACAATGAGCAGTTCTTC. Translated: CASSADSPTYNEQFF. The chain carries TRBV9 and TRBJ2-1, with D hard to call. Trimming removed 3 bases from V and 4 bases from J, with 14 bases in between. CDR1 and CDR2 from the germline V gene are SGDLS and YYNGEE. The CDR3 consists of 15 residues.

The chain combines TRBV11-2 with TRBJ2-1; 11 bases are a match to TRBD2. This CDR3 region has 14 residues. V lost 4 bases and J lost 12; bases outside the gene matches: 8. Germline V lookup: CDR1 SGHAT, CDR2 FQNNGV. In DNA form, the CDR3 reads TGTGCCAGCAGCTCAACTAGCGGGGGACTTGGGCAGTTCTTC. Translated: CASSSTSGGLGQFF.

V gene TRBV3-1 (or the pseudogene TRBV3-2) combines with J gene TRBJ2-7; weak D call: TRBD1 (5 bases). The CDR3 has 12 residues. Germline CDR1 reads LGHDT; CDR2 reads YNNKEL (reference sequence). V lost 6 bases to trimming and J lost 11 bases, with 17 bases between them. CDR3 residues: CASSQGGVKEYF. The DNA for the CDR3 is TGTGCCAGCAGTCAGGGTGGGGTGAAAGAGTACTTC.

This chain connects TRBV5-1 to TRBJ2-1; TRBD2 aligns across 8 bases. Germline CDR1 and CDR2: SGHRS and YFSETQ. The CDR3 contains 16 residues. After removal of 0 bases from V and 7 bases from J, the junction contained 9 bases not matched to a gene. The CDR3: CASSLAPRGALNEQFF. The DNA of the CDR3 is TGCGCCAGCAGCTTGGCTCCGCGGGGGGCCCTAAATGAGCAGTTCTTC.

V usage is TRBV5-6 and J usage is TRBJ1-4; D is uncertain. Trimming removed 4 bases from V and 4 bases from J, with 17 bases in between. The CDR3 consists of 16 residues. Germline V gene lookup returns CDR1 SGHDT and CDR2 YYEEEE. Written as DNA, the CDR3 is TGTGCCAGCAGCACCCGGGGAAGCGGATTTAATGAAAAACTGTTTTTT. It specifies CASSTRGSGFNEKLFF.

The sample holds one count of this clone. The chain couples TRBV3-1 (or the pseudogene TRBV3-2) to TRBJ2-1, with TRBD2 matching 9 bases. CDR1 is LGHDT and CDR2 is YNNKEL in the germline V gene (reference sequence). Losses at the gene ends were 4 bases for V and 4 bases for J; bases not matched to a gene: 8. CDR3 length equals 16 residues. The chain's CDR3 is CASSRTGGGVYNEQFF. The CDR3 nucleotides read TGTGCCAGCAGCCGGACAGGCGGGGGGGTTTACAATGAGCAGTTCTTC.

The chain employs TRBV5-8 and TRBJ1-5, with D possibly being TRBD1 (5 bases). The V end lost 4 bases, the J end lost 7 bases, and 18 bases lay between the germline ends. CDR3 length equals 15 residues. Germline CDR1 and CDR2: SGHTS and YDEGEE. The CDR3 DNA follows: TGTGCCAGCAGCCCTTTCGGGACTCCAGGACAGCCCCAGCATTTT. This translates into CASSPFGTPGQPQHF.

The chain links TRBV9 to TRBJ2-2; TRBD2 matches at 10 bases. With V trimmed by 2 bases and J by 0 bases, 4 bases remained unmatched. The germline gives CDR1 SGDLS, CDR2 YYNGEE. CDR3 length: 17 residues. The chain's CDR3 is CASSVHSGGPNTGELFF. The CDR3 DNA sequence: TGTGCCAGCAGCGTTCATAGCGGGGGGCCGAACACCGGGGAGCTGTTTTTT.

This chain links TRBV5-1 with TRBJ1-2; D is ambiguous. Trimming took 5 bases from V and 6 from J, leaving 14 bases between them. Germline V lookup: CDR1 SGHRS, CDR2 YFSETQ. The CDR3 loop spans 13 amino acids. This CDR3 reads CASRTEPSNGYTF. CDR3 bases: TGCGCCAGCAGGACGGAGCCTTCAAATGGCTACACCTTC.

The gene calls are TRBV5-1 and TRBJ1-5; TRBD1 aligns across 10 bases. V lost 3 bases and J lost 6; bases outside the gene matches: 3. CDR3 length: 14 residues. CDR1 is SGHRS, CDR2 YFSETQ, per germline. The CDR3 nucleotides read TGCGCCAGCAGCTCCGGGACAGGGGTTCAGCCCCAGCATTTT. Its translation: CASSSGTGVQPQHF.

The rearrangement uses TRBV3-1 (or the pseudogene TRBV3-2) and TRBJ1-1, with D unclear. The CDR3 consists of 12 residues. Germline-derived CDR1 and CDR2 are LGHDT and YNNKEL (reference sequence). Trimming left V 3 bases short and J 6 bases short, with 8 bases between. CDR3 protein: CASSHPGAEAFF. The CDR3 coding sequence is TGTGCCAGCAGCCACCCCGGGGCTGAAGCTTTCTTT.

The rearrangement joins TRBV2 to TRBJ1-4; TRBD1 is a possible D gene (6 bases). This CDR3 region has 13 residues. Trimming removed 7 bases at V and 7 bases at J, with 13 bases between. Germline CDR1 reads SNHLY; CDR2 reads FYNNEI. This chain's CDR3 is CASMRGGGEKLFF. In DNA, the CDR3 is TGTGCCAGCATGAGGGGGGGTGGTGAAAAACTGTTTTTT.

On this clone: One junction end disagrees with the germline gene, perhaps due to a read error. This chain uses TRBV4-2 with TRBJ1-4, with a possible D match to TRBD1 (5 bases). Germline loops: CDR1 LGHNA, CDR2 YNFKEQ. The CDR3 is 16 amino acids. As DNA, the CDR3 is TGTGCCAGCACCCAAAGAGCAGGGTCGAGTAATGAAAAACTGTTTTTT. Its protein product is CASTQRAGSSNEKLFF.

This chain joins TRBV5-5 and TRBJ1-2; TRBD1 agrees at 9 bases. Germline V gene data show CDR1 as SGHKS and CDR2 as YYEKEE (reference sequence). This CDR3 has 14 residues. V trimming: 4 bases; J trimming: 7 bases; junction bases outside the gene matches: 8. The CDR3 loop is CASSAGTGSSGYTF. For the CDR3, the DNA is TGTGCCAGCAGCGCCGGGACAGGGTCTAGTGGCTACACCTTC.

CDR3 bases: TGTGCCAGCAGCTTTAGCGGGGGGAGCTCCTACGAGCAGTACTTC. This sequence encodes CASSFSGGSSYEQYF. The V call is TRBV7-2, the J call TRBJ2-7, with 10 positions matching TRBD2. Germline assignment: CDR1 SGHTA and CDR2 FQGNSA. The trim removed 3 bases at V and 0 bases at J, leaving 2 bases unmatched. The CDR3 length is 15 residues.

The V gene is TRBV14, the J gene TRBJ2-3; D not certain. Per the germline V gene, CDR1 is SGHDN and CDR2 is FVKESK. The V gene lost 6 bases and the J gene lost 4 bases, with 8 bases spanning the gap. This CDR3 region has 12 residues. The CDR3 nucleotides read TGTGCCAGCAGTTTGGCCCCAGATACGCAGTATTTT. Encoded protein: CASSLAPDTQYF.

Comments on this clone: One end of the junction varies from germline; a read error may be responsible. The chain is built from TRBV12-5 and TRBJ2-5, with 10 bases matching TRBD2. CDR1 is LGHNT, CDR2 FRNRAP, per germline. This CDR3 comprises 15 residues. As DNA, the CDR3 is TGTGCTAGTAGTTTGAGACTAGCGGGCCAAGAGACCCAGTACTTC. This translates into CASSLRLAGQETQYF.

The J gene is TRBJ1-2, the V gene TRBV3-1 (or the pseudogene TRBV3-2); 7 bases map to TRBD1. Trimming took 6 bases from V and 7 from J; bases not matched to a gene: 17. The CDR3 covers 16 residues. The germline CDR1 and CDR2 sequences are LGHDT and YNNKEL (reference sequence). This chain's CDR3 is CASSQRGQKSVGGYTF. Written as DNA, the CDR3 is TGTGCCAGCAGTCAAAGGGGACAGAAGTCGGTTGGTGGCTACACCTTC.

The CDR3 DNA follows: TGTGCCAGCAGCCAAGAATCGCAGGGGTCTGGCTACACCTTC. This gives the protein CASSQESQGSGYTF. The chain uses TRBV3-1 (or the pseudogene TRBV3-2) and TRBJ1-2; weak D call: TRBD1 (6 bases). V dropped 0 bases and J dropped 7 bases, with 12 bases sitting between them. The CDR3 has 14 residues. Germline V gene data show CDR1 as LGHDT and CDR2 as YNNKEL (reference sequence).

The CDR3 loop is CASSRGQQYNEQFF. CDR3 nucleotides: TGTGCCAGCAGCCGGGGACAGCAATACAATGAGCAGTTCTTC. The rearrangement links TRBV3-1 (or the pseudogene TRBV3-2) to TRBJ2-1; TRBD1 matches at 7 bases. CDR3 length equals 14 residues. Looked up from germline, CDR1 is LGHDT and CDR2 is YNNKEL (reference sequence). V shed 4 bases, J shed 4 bases, and the junction held 4 bases outside the gene matches.

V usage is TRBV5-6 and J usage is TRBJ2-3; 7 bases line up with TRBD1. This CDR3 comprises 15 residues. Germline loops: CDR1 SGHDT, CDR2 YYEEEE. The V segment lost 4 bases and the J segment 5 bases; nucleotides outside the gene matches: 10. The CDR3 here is CASSLGWQGVDTQYF. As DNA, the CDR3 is TGTGCCAGCAGCCTCGGATGGCAGGGGGTAGATACGCAGTATTTT.

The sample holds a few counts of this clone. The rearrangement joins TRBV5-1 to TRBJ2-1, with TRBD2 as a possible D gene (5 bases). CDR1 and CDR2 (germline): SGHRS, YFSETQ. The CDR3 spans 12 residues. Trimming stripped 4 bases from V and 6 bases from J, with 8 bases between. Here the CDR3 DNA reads TGCGCCAGCAGCGTACTAGTCAATGAGCAGTTCTTC. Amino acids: CASSVLVNEQFF.

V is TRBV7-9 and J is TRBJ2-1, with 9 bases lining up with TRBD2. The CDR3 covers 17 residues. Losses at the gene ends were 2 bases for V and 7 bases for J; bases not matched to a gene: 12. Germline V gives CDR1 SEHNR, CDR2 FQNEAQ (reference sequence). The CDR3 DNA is TGTGCCAGCAGCTTATTGGGCGGGGGGGCGTTGTCAAATGAGCAGTTCTTC. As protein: CASSLLGGGALSNEQFF.